This T cell receptor beta chain was identified during a study of molecular identifiers for immune sequencing clone quantification. TCRdb ran MiXCR on the PCR reads and lists one entry per CDR3 protein. The table includes 250,000 to 400,000 distinct CDR3 sequences, around 21% detected once. The germline CDR1 and CDR2 sequences are DFQATT and SNEGSKA (reference sequence). This CDR3 spans 15 amino acids. Comments on this clonotype: The junction does not match germline at one end; this may be a read error.

Material: naive CD8+ T cells from blood, with Jurkat cell RNA spiked in. The sample's subset: FACS-sorted CD8+CD4-CCR7+CD45RA+ naive T cells. V gene TRBV20-1 combines with J gene TRBJ2-7; D is ambiguous. The origin of this receptor is a human donor in good health. Some libraries in this study had Jurkat cell RNA spiked in. The CDR3 sequence is CSARDAIGFSYERYF. In nucleotides, the CDR3 is TGCAGTGCTAGAGATGCAATCGGCTTCTCCTACGAGCGGTACTTC.